Each of the 18 T cell receptor beta chains below was sequenced from the same sample in a study of cytomegalovirus exposure and HLA in healthy donors. Assay used: immunoSEQ multiplex PCR; TCRdb lists only in-frame clones, some missing. The sample yields about 360,000 clones, 75% to 90% seen once. The sample comprised PBMCs. Receptors originate from a woman under 30 in good health and CMV-seronegative.

V and J are TRBV30 and TRBJ2-1; 10 bases are a match to TRBD2. This CDR3 is 18 amino acids long. The germline gives CDR1 GTSNPN, CDR2 SVGIG (reference sequence). With 1 base clipped from V and 7 bases from J, the junction kept 16 bases outside the gene matches. The CDR3 loop reads CAWSGVSGRAVGRNEQFF. The CDR3 nucleotides are TGTGCCTGGAGTGGAGTGAGCGGGAGGGCCGTAGGTCGTAATGAGCAGTTCTTC. The full variable domain, completed using reference TRBV30 and TRBJ2-1, is SQTIHQWPATLVQPVGSPLSLECTVEGTSNPNLYWYRQAAGRGLQLLFYSVGIGQISSEVPQNLSASRPQDRQFILSSKKLLLSDSGFYLCAWSGVSGRAVGRNEQFFGPGTRLTVL.

J is TRBJ2-1 and V is TRBV5-1; 12 bases line up with TRBD2. Germline V CDR1 and CDR2: SGHRS, YFSETQ. The CDR3 has 14 amino acids. Trimming took 8 bases from V and 5 from J; bases not matched to a gene: 5. The CDR3 sequence is CASFRTSGDNEQFF. The CDR3 DNA reads TGCGCCAGTTTCCGGACTAGCGGGGACAATGAGCAGTTCTTC.

The genes are TRBV6-1 and TRBJ2-4, with a weak D call TRBD1 (6 bases). V was cut by 7 bases and J by 8 bases, with 21 bases left in between. CDR3 size: 15 residues. Germline CDR1 is MNHNS and CDR2 is SASEGT. CDR3 DNA sequence: TGTGCCAGCACCCTTCGGGACGACAAGGGGGACATTCAGTACTTC. Encoded protein: CASTLRDDKGDIQYF.

Details on this clone: This same CDR3 is encoded by further DNA sequences in the sample. The chain recombines TRBV6-5 with TRBJ2-7; 7 positions match TRBD1. Germline loops: CDR1 MNHEY, CDR2 SVGAGI. The CDR3 contains 13 residues. Losses at the gene ends were 0 bases for V and 4 bases for J; bases not matched to a gene: 0. CDR3 sequence reads: CASSYSTGYEQYF. CDR3 sequence (DNA): TGTGCCAGCAGTTACTCGACAGGGTACGAGCAGTACTTC.

J is TRBJ2-1 and V is TRBV7-2, with TRBD2 matching 13 bases. The junction had 5 bases not matched to a gene; V was cut back by 3 bases and J by 9 bases. The CDR3 loop spans 15 amino acids. CDR1 and CDR2 (germline): SGHTA, FQGNSA. CDR3 bases: TGTGCCAGCAGCTTTACTAGCGGGAGGGCCCGTGAGCAGTTCTTC. Translating it yields CASSFTSGRAREQFF. Variable domain in full (rest from reference TRBV7-2 and TRBJ2-1): GAGVSQSPSNKVTEKGKDVELRCDPISGHTALYWYRQSLGQGLEFLIYFQGNSAPDKSGLPSDRFSAERTGGSVSTLTIQRTQQEDSAVYLCASSFTSGRAREQFFGPGTRLTVL.

The chain is built from TRBV6-6 and TRBJ2-7, with 7 nucleotides matching TRBD1. Germline V gives CDR1 MNHNY, CDR2 SVGAGI (reference sequence). V was clipped by 6 bases and J by 5 bases; unmatched bases: 10. This CDR3 comprises 14 residues. CDR3 region: CASRPGAQGDEQYF. CDR3 nucleotides: TGTGCCAGCAGGCCAGGAGCCCAGGGGGACGAGCAGTACTTC.

The gene calls are TRBV7-8 and TRBJ2-3; D gene unclear. In germline, CDR1 is SGHVS, CDR2 FQNEAQ. V gave up 5 bases and J gave up 2 bases, with 5 bases separating them. The CDR3 length is 12 residues. The CDR3 is CASSPTTDTQYF. CDR3 nucleotides: TGTGCCAGCAGCCCTACCACAGATACGCAGTATTTT.

V gene TRBV30 combines with J gene TRBJ2-2; D is perhaps TRBD1 (5 bases). The CDR3 is 16 residues long. Germline CDR1 is GTSNPN and CDR2 is SVGIG (reference sequence). Trimming cost V 3 bases and J 4 bases, with 18 bases left between them. CDR3 region: CAWRSPLRVATGELFF. For the CDR3, the DNA is TGTGCCTGGAGAAGCCCCCTCAGGGTGGCCACCGGGGAGCTGTTTTTT.

This rearrangement joins TRBV11-2 to TRBJ2-2; TRBD1 matches at 10 bases. Germline V gene data show CDR1 as SGHAT and CDR2 as FQNNGV. V shed 5 bases and J 5 bases; nucleotides not matched to a gene: 8. The CDR3 totals 16 residues. The CDR3 coding sequence is TGTGCCAGCAGCCCGAGACAGGGGGCAAGGACCGGGGAGCTGTTTTTT. Protein sequence: CASSPRQGARTGELFF.

The rearrangement links TRBV19 to TRBJ1-5, with 8 positions matching TRBD1. Germline V gives CDR1 LNHDA, CDR2 SQIVND (reference sequence). Losses at the gene ends were 8 bases for V and 5 bases for J; bases not matched to a gene: 8. The CDR3 is 14 residues long. CDR3 nucleotide sequence: TGTGCCAGTTGCCGGACAGGGCGCGATCAGCCCCAGCATTTT. It encodes CASCRTGRDQPQHF.

J is TRBJ1-2 and V is TRBV28; D might be TRBD1 (5 bases). The ends were cut back, 5 bases at V and 4 bases at J, with 8 bases in the middle. Germline loops: CDR1 MDHEN, CDR2 SYDVKM. CDR3 length: 12 residues. CDR3 loop: CASSAGGYGYTF. In DNA form, the CDR3 reads TGTGCCAGCAGTGCCGGGGGCTATGGCTACACCTTC.

This clone was seen more than once but under ten times. The chain uses TRBV6-5 and TRBJ1-1; D is uncertain. The CDR3 totals 16 residues. Germline loops: CDR1 MNHEY, CDR2 SVGAGI. Trimming left V 2 bases short and J 5 bases short, with 18 bases between. CDR3 loop: CASSYAGNGKGTEAFF. As DNA, the CDR3 is TGTGCCAGCAGTTACGCGGGAAATGGGAAGGGAACTGAAGCTTTCTTT.

The genes are TRBV2 and TRBJ2-1; 13 bases line up with TRBD2. This CDR3 has 22 amino acids. V lost 6 bases to trimming and J lost 0 bases; unmatched junction nucleotides: 20. Looked up from germline, CDR1 is SNHLY and CDR2 is FYNNEI. The CDR3 region is CASRGGHLQAGLAGDSYNEQFF. The DNA of the CDR3 is TGTGCCAGCAGGGGGGGCCATCTTCAGGCCGGACTAGCGGGAGACTCCTACAATGAGCAGTTCTTC.

This rearrangement joins TRBV29-1 to TRBJ2-2; perhaps TRBD1 as D (6 bases). CDR3 length equals 14 residues. V dropped 3 bases and J dropped 5 bases, with 13 bases sitting between them. Germline CDR1 and CDR2: SQVTM and ANQGSEA. The DNA for the CDR3 is TGCAGCGTTGAGCTCGCAGGGGATACCGGGGAGCTGTTTTTT. It encodes CSVELAGDTGELFF.

This clone was observed a few times. Different DNA sequences within this sample yield the same CDR3. The chain carries TRBV29-1 and TRBJ1-2; the D is unclear. Trimming shortened V by 5 bases and J by 7 bases, and 11 bases separated the two germline ends. CDR3 length: 11 residues. Germline V CDR1 and CDR2: SQVTM, ANQGSEA. The DNA for the CDR3 is TGCAGCGTTCGCACCGGCGGTGGCTACACCTTC. This translates into CSVRTGGGYTF.

The gene calls are TRBV7-8 and TRBJ2-7; the D gene is possibly TRBD1 (6 bases). CDR3 length: 15 residues. Trimming removed 5 bases at V and 5 bases at J, with 19 bases between. The V gene's germline CDR1 is SGHVS and CDR2 FQNEAQ. The CDR3 DNA sequence: TGTGCCAGCAGCCTTGGTTGGACAGCCTCAAACGAGCAGTACTTC. It yields the protein CASSLGWTASNEQYF.

This chain joins TRBV7-3 and TRBJ1-1; D might be TRBD1 (5 bases). Germline CDR1 SGHTA, CDR2 FQGTGA. Trimming took 3 bases from V and 3 from J, leaving 11 bases between them. The CDR3 totals 14 residues. DNA for the CDR3: TGTGCCAGCAGCTTCAGGGTTATGGACACTGAAGCTTTCTTT. This encodes CASSFRVMDTEAFF.

The V and J genes are TRBV30 and TRBJ2-7, with 7 bases matching TRBD1. With 4 bases clipped from V and 2 bases from J, the junction kept 8 bases outside the gene matches. The length of the CDR3 is 14 residues. The germline V gene has CDR1 GTSNPN and CDR2 SVGIG (reference sequence). The CDR3 DNA sequence: TGTGCCTGGATCGGGAACAGGGGCGCCTACGAGCAGTACTTC. Its protein product is CAWIGNRGAYEQYF.